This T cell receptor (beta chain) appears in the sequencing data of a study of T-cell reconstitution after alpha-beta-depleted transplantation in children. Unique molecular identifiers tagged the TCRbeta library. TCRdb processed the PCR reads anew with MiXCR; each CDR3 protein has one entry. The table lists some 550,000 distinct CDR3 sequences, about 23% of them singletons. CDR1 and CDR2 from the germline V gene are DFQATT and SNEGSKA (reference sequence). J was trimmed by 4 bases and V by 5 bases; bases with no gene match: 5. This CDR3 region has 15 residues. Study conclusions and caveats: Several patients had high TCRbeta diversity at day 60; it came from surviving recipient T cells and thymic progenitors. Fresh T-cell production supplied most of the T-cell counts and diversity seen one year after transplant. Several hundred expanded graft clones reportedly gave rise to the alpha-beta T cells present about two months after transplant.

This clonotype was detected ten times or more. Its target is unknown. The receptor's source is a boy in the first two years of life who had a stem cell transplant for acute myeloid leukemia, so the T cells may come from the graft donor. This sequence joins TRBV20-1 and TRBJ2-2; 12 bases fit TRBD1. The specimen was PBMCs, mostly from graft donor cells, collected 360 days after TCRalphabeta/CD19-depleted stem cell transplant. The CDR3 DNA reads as TGCAGTGCTGGGACAGGGGGCTGGAGCACCGGGGAGCTGTTTTTT. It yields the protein CSAGTGGWSTGELFF.